This T cell receptor beta chain was sequenced for a study of blood T cells in healthy people across ages. General study points: Fewer expanded clones and more diversity marked long-lived versus aged donors. Donor CMV infection status was unknown, possibly confounding age-related changes in expanded clonotypes.

The J segment lost 4 bases and the V segment lost 3 bases, leaving 4 bases of the junction unmatched. The CDR3 runs to 15 residues. Germline CDR1 reads SGHRS; CDR2 reads YFSETQ. Primed by a sample-barcoded 5' primer and a J-beta primer mix, a second PCR proceeded for 7 to 11 cycles. From the 5' RACE reads, TCRdb called clonotypes with MiXCR, one entry per CDR3 protein. The table shows 800,000 to 1,000,000 distinct CDR3 sequences, with 45% to 50% occurring only once. In regard to this clonotype: What it binds is unknown.

The receptor comes from a man aged 25 to 45 in good health. This chain uses TRBV5-1 with TRBJ2-3; 11 bases map to TRBD2. The sequencing input was blood. The DNA for the CDR3 is TGCGCCAGCAGCTACGGGACTAGCGGACCAGATACGCAGTATTTT. This translates into CASSYGTSGPDTQYF.